The T cell receptor beta chain described here comes from a study of cytomegalovirus exposure and HLA in healthy donors. Primers: 60 Vbeta forward and 13 Jbeta reverse. The protocol was immunoSEQ multiplex PCR, while the TCRdb copy is restricted to in-frame clones and leaves out a portion. The sample shows about 150,000 clones, over 50% of them seen only once. Study-wide findings and caveats: A later analysis linked 15,000 to 20,000 TCR beta sequences to HLA alleles at 0.05 false discovery rate.

CDR1 is MNHEY, CDR2 SMNVEV, per germline (reference sequence). This CDR3 has 18 residues. The junction had 5 bases not matched to a gene; V was cut back by 2 bases and J by 2 bases. On this clone: Its target is unknown.

Sequenced input: PBMCs. The J gene is TRBJ2-3, the V gene TRBV27; 15 bases are a match to TRBD2. The clonotype comes from a human donor in good health. The CDR3 DNA sequence: TGTGCCAGCAGTTTAGGATGGACTAGCGGGAGGGACACAGATACGCAGTATTTT. This codes for CASSLGWTSGRDTDTQYF.